This TCR beta chain was sequenced during a study of blood T cell repertoires in COVID-19 (dated by TCRdb to 2018 to 2020). Study-wide context: The collaborator samples originated in the United States, Italy and Spain and spanned the acute and convalescent phases of COVID-19. The repertoires were released in a freely available public database meant as a resource for research on the immune response to SARS-CoV-2. The material from the prospective study consisted of cDNA or gDNA derived from T cells, B-cell-depleted T cells, or PBMCs. The samples were drawn from the first 160 participants of the ongoing ImmuneRACE study and from 1,254 subjects provided by 6 global collaborators. Deeply sampled blood TCRbeta repertoires from subjects exposed to, actively infected with, or recovered from COVID-19 were included in the dataset. Where available, HLA class I and class II types were obtained from metadata supplied by the sample provider rather than from assay-based typing. The sample metadata nearly always contained a de-identified subject ID, COVID-19 status, age in years and sex. Overall results and qualifications from the work: Clinical and demographic metadata were provided uncurated, with the amount varying by source and participant.

As for this clone: Which antigen it targets is not known. Per-nucleotide qualities are absent, and no much larger clonotype sits a single base away.

Each collaborating institution followed its own protocols to collect whole blood in K2EDTA tubes. For TCRbeta analysis, collaborators shipped samples as frozen whole blood, isolated PBMCs, or DNA extracted from either of those sample types. TCRbeta CDR3 regions were amplified from genomic DNA by means of the immunoSEQ Assay, a bias-controlled multiplex PCR. The paper's data handling went like this. The number of nucleated cells in each sample was estimated from the amplification of reference gene primers within the assay. To quantify the absolute abundance of each unique TCRbeta CDR3 rearrangement, sequence reads were collapsed and filtered. Productive Simpson clonality was computed per sample as the square root of Simpson's diversity index over productive rearrangements. The table was pulled from immuneACCESS by TCRdb, which kept in-frame rearrangements only. Such tables lose some clones; where checked, under half of the loss comes from unresolved V genes, and the rest has no known cause. V, J and clone size are taken as reported in that table, and D and trimming were inferred from the DNA itself. The sample contains 410,000 or so clones, roughly 90% of them found a single time. The top ten clonotypes cover 1.4% of the sample.

Trimming accounts for 7 bases at V and 7 bases at J, while the number of junction bases matched to no gene is 8. The CDR3 spans 15 residues, from the cysteine through the phenylalanine. The CDR3 DNA has 45 bases and is translated from base 1. Reading the germline V gene gives CDR1 SGHRS and CDR2 YFSETQ. Here the chain combines TRBV5-1 and TRBJ2-1, with 13 central nucleotides matching TRBD2. Sequencing was performed on peripheral blood. The receptor was isolated from a woman aged 25 to 39 with active or convalescent COVID-19. The DNA sequence follows: TGCGCCAGCGGAGTAGGACTAGCGGGAGAGAATGAGCAGTTCTTC. Its protein is CASGVGLAGENEQFF.